This entry concerns a single TCR beta chain. V was shortened by 0 bases and J by 8 bases, with 8 bases between the two germline ends. CDR3 length: 13 amino acids. The germline CDR1 and CDR2 sequences are LNHNV and YYDKDF (reference sequence). This record comes from a study of T-cell memory formation after mild COVID-19. Each CDR3 protein gets one entry after TCRdb re-called the 5' RACE reads with MiXCR. Here the sample spans 250,000 to 350,000 distinct CDR3 sequences, roughly 15% being singletons. Material for sequencing was PBMCs or a T cell subset sorted from them (not recorded which). The receptor was isolated from a man aged 18-30 years who had mild COVID-19 (a few samples of this study predate the infection). Cell type and time point are not known. The chain is built from TRBV15 and TRBJ1-3, with D unresolved. This CDR3 reads CATSRDPSDTIYF. CDR3 bases: TGTGCCACCAGCAGAGACCCGAGTGACACCATATATTTT.